Following are 17 T cell receptor beta chains from one sample sequenced in a study of CD8+CD57+ T cells in acquired aplastic anemia. Genomic DNA, the template, was used for profiling of the TCR beta VDJ and CDR3. Using its own MiXCR run on the reads, TCRdb lists one record per CDR3 protein. The sample carries approximately 100,000 distinct CDR3 sequences, around 70% recorded once. Patients who underwent sequencing had shown CD8+CD57+ cell expansion by flow cytometry. Source material: sorted CD4+, CD8+, or CD8+CD57+ T cells (not recorded which) from PBMCs. The receptors derive from a human donor with aplastic anemia.

This chain uses TRBV11-1 with TRBJ2-7; 9 nucleotides align to TRBD2. The DNA end favors TRBJ2-1, so the J call may be wrong. The CDR3 length is 17 residues. Looked up from germline, CDR1 is SGHAT and CDR2 is FQDESV (reference sequence). As DNA, the CDR3 is TGTGCCAGCAGCTCCGCAATCCGACTAGCGGCAGACAATGAGCAGTTCTTC. Its protein is CASSSAIRLAADNEQFF.

This chain uses TRBV4-3 with TRBJ1-1; tentative D call: TRBD1 (6 bases). The V and J ends lost 0 bases and 6 bases respectively, with 14 bases between them. This CDR3 contains 15 residues. Germline CDR1 is LGHNA and CDR2 is YSLEER. In DNA form, the CDR3 reads TGCGCCAGCAGCCAAGACACAGACAGGAGCGCTGAAGCTTTCTTT. Amino acid sequence: CASSQDTDRSAEAFF.

The chain joins TRBV10-3 to TRBJ2-5; no definite D call. V was shortened by 11 bases and J by 1 base, with 14 bases between the two germline ends. The CDR3 is made up of 13 amino acids. Germline lookup yields CDR1 ENHRY and CDR2 SYGVKD. The CDR3 bases are TGTGCCTGCCGGCAGGTAGTCCAAGAGACCCAGTACTTC. Translation gives CACRQVVQETQYF.

The V call is TRBV29-1, the J call TRBJ2-3; 9 nucleotides agree with TRBD2. V lost 7 bases, J lost 0 bases, and 5 bases stayed unmatched. The CDR3 is 14 amino acids. From germline, CDR1 is SQVTM and CDR2 ANQGSEA. The CDR3 DNA follows: TGCAGCGCTGCGACTAGCGGCAGCACAGATACGCAGTATTTT. Translated: CSAATSGSTDTQYF.

This clonotype was recorded only once. This rearrangement joins TRBV11-2 to TRBJ2-7; D possibly corresponds to TRBD2 (6 bases). This CDR3 comprises 16 residues. CDR1 and CDR2 from the germline V gene are SGHAT and FQNNGV. Deletions cut 4 bases from V and 4 bases from J, with 20 bases between. The CDR3 reads CASSSQIGAGIYEQYF. The DNA of the CDR3 is TGTGCCAGCAGCTCACAGATTGGGGCGGGGATATACGAGCAGTACTTC.

This chain connects TRBV6-1 to TRBJ2-5; no definite D call. Trimming took off 7 bases at V and 2 bases at J, with 14 bases between the two ends. This CDR3 spans 14 amino acids. Germline values: CDR1 MNHNS, CDR2 SASEGT. The CDR3 here is CASTKRRIQETQYF. DNA for the CDR3: TGTGCCAGCACCAAGCGACGGATACAAGAGACCCAGTACTTC.

V is TRBV19 and J is TRBJ1-4, with no clear D. CDR1 is LNHDA and CDR2 is SQIVND in the germline V gene (reference sequence). The germline V and J ends were trimmed by 7 bases and 8 bases, with 11 bases remaining between them. This CDR3 has 12 amino acids. The CDR3 sequence: CASTPGREKLFF. DNA for the CDR3: TGTGCCAGTACCCCGGGAAGGGAAAAACTGTTTTTT.

The rearrangement uses TRBV6-5 and TRBJ1-5; D unresolved. Germline CDR1 and CDR2: MNHEY and SVGAGI. The CDR3 has 12 amino acids. V was cut by 2 bases and J by 13 bases, with 12 bases left in between. The CDR3 loop reads CASSYAKQDQHF. CDR3 bases: TGTGCCAGCAGTTACGCCAAGCAGGATCAGCATTTT.

CDR3 residues: CASSSIPTDSPLHF. CDR3 bases: TGTGCCAGCAGCTCCATCCCGACAGATTCACCCCTCCACTTT. V gene TRBV7-9 combines with J gene TRBJ1-6; a possible D gene is TRBD1 (5 bases). CDR1 is SEHNR and CDR2 is FQNEAQ in the germline V gene (reference sequence). There are 14 residues in the CDR3. V was clipped by 4 bases and J by 8 bases, with 12 bases between them.

Many counts were recorded for this clonotype. This rearrangement joins TRBV27 to TRBJ1-2; D possibly corresponds to TRBD1 (5 bases). The V end lost 6 bases, the J end lost 7 bases, and 18 bases lay between the germline ends. Germline lookup yields CDR1 MNHEY and CDR2 SMNVEV (reference sequence). The CDR3 extends over 14 amino acids. CDR3 nucleotides: TGTGCCAGCAGAGACGCCGGGACTAAGATTGGCTACACCTTC. It yields the protein CASRDAGTKIGYTF.

This clonotype was seen a handful of times. V gene TRBV24-1 combines with J gene TRBJ2-3; weak D call: TRBD2 (6 bases). Germline V gene sequence: CDR1 KGHDR, CDR2 SFDVKD. The CDR3 contains 14 residues. Trimming removed 6 bases at V and 2 bases at J, with 11 bases between. The CDR3 sequence is CATSWEEVTDTQYF. CDR3 nucleotides: TGTGCCACCAGTTGGGAGGAAGTCACAGATACGCAGTATTTT.

The chain is built from TRBV7-9 and TRBJ2-5; no definite D call. This CDR3 is 12 amino acids long. The germline CDR1 and CDR2 sequences are SEHNR and FQNEAQ (reference sequence). Trimming removed 5 bases from V and 6 bases from J, with 10 bases in between. CDR3 residues: CASSLNEKTQYF. The CDR3 DNA reads TGTGCCAGCAGCCTGAATGAAAAGACCCAGTACTTC.

V and J are TRBV7-9 and TRBJ2-1; D perhaps matches TRBD2 (5 bases). The CDR3 runs 11 residues. Trimming stripped 5 bases from V and 8 bases from J, with 7 bases between. The germline gives CDR1 SEHNR, CDR2 FQNEAQ (reference sequence). CDR3 sequence: CASSGSDEQFF. CDR3 coding DNA: TGTGCCAGCAGCGGGAGCGATGAGCAGTTCTTC.

J is TRBJ2-3 and V is TRBV15; TRBD2 is a possible D gene (6 bases). V lost 3 bases and J 2 bases, leaving 9 bases between the germline ends. CDR3 length: 14 amino acids. Per germline, CDR1 LNHNV and CDR2 YYDKDF (reference sequence). The CDR3 sequence is CATSRGGNTDTQYF. The CDR3 coding sequence is TGTGCCACCAGCAGGGGGGGAAACACAGATACGCAGTATTTT.

The J gene is TRBJ2-2, the V gene TRBV19, with D perhaps TRBD1 or TRBD2 (5 bases each). The CDR3 sequence is 15 residues long. The germline V gene has CDR1 LNHDA and CDR2 SQIVND (reference sequence). V lost 6 bases, J lost 5 bases, and 16 bases lay in between. As DNA, the CDR3 is TGTGCCAGTAGGGTGGGGGACCTCACTACCGGGGAGCTGTTTTTT. Its protein is CASRVGDLTTGELFF.

In its sample, this clonotype ranks as medium-sized. The chain employs TRBV7-9 and TRBJ2-7; D gene ambiguous. This CDR3 is built from 11 residues. Germline V gene data show CDR1 as SEHNR and CDR2 as FQNEAQ (reference sequence). The germline V and J ends were trimmed by 4 bases and 7 bases, with 8 bases remaining between them. The CDR3 reads CASSYTQEQYF. CDR3 bases: TGTGCCAGCAGCTATACACAGGAGCAGTACTTC.

V usage is TRBV19 and J usage is TRBJ1-5; TRBD1 aligns across 7 bases. The CDR3 totals 15 residues. The V and J ends lost 4 bases and 3 bases, in that order; junction bases with no gene match: 6. Germline assignment: CDR1 LNHDA and CDR2 SQIVND (reference sequence). DNA of the CDR3: TGTGCCAGTAGTAATACGGGACAGCCCAATCAGCCCCAGCATTTT. As protein: CASSNTGQPNQPQHF.